This entry concerns a single T cell receptor (beta chain). Caucasian, healthy and from Russia, the donors were aged between about 6 and 90. Isolation recovered at least 6.5 million PBMCs from every sample. It was with a sample-barcoded 5' primer and a J-beta primer mix that a second PCR of roughly 6 to 12 cycles was run. Every sample returned 2.5 million or more CDR3-containing paired-end reads. One entry per CDR3 protein, called by TCRdb with MiXCR from the 5' RACE reads. Here the sample spans 500,000 to 550,000 distinct CDR3 sequences, nearly 25% being singletons. CDR1 and CDR2 (germline): DFQATT, SNEGSKA (reference sequence). The length of the CDR3 is 15 residues. V lost 1 base to trimming and J lost 2 bases, with 12 bases between them. The data derive from a study of blood T cells in healthy people across ages. The same data also went into a second study, on T cells of mothers and their children.

The clonotype originates from a boy aged 5-17 years in good health. Source material: blood. This chain joins TRBV20-1 and TRBJ2-1, with a possible D match to TRBD1 (6 bases). The CDR3 DNA follows: TGCAGTGCTAGAGTTGGCAGGGGCGCCTACAATGAGCAGTTCTTC. As protein: CSARVGRGAYNEQFF.